Listed here are 2 T cell receptor beta chains from one sample, sequenced in a study of OX40 agonist ivuxolimab in advanced cancers. Sequenced by immunoSEQ multiplex PCR; TCRdb stores in-frame clones only, minus some. The repertoire consists of tens of thousands of clones, with approximately 80% occurring once and the leading ten covering around 2%. The sample consisted of CD4+ or CD8+ T cells sorted from blood, taken in a trial of the OX40 agonist ivuxolimab. All receptors derive from an adult with an advanced solid tumor such as melanoma, head and neck, liver or kidney cancer.

This clone showed up just once. The CDR3: CASSSSGFKGNEQFF. The CDR3 DNA is TGTGCCAGCAGCTCCTCGGGGTTCAAGGGCAATGAGCAGTTCTTC. V usage is TRBV9 and J usage is TRBJ2-1; a weak D match, TRBD2 (5 bases). Germline assignment: CDR1 SGDLS and CDR2 YYNGEE. Trimming removed 4 bases from V and 6 bases from J, with 17 bases in between. The CDR3 has 15 amino acids.

The V and J genes are TRBV28 and TRBJ1-5, with D perhaps matching TRBD1 (5 bases). The length of the CDR3 is 15 residues. V was cut by 4 bases and J by 4 bases, with 14 bases left in between. The germline gives CDR1 MDHEN, CDR2 SYDVKM. The CDR3 loop reads CASSSPRQNNQPQHF. The CDR3, as DNA: TGTGCCAGCAGTTCTCCCCGACAGAATAATCAGCCCCAGCATTTT. Full variable domain (outside the CDR3, taken from reference TRBV28 and TRBJ1-5): DVKVTQSSRYLVKRTGEKVFLECVQDMDHENMFWYRQDPGLGLRLIYFSYDVKMKEKGDIPEGYSVSREKKERFSLILESASTNQTSMYLCASSSPRQNNQPQHFGDGTRLSIL.